The 13 T cell receptor beta chains below all came from one sample that was sequenced in a study of cytomegalovirus exposure and HLA in healthy donors. TCRdb's table, derived via immunoSEQ multiplex PCR, lists solely in-frame clones and lacks some. This sample has about 150,000 clones, with around 84% found just once. Sequencing was performed on PBMCs. The source of these receptors is a human donor in good health.

The chain uses TRBV19 and TRBJ1-1; the D gene is possibly TRBD1 (6 bases). The CDR3 contains 14 residues. The V gene's germline CDR1 is LNHDA and CDR2 SQIVND (reference sequence). With 8 bases removed from V and 0 bases from J, the gap between germline ends came to 13 bases. CDR3 sequence reads: CASRGGRVNTEAFF. The CDR3 region has the DNA TGTGCCAGTCGAGGGGGACGGGTGAACACTGAAGCTTTCTTT.

The rearrangement uses TRBV9 and TRBJ2-7; D perhaps matches TRBD2 (5 bases). V was trimmed by 3 bases and J by 4 bases, leaving 17 bases between them. From germline, CDR1 is SGDLS and CDR2 YYNGEE. This CDR3 spans 15 amino acids. CDR3 nucleotide sequence: TGTGCCAGCAGCGAAAGCAGCGGAGGTATTTACGAGCAGTACTTC. Protein: CASSESSGGIYEQYF.

This clone was seen just once. The J gene is TRBJ1-4, the V gene TRBV30; no firm D call. CDR3 length equals 14 residues. Trimming cost V 0 bases and J 0 bases, with 5 bases left between them. Germline V lookup: CDR1 GTSNPN, CDR2 SVGIG (reference sequence). The CDR3 loop is CAWSVRATNEKLFF. DNA of the CDR3: TGTGCCTGGAGTGTACGAGCAACTAATGAAAAACTGTTTTTT.

Only one count was recorded for this clone. The gene calls are TRBV5-1 and TRBJ2-7, with D possibly matching TRBD2 (5 bases). Germline CDR1 SGHRS, CDR2 YFSETQ. The CDR3 has 14 amino acids. The V end lost 4 bases, the J end lost 3 bases, and 14 bases lay between the germline ends. The CDR3 sequence: CASSPRTEDYEQYF. For the CDR3, the DNA is TGCGCCAGCAGCCCTAGGACTGAGGACTACGAGCAGTACTTC.

The chain uses TRBV5-5 and TRBJ2-7, with D possibly being TRBD1 (6 bases). The CDR3 length is 14 residues. Germline V gene lookup returns CDR1 SGHKS and CDR2 YYEKEE (reference sequence). The ends were cut back, 4 bases at V and 3 bases at J, with 14 bases in the middle. The CDR3 nucleotides read TGTGCCAGCAGCCGTGGGGGCCTCGACTACGAGCAGTACTTC. Translated: CASSRGGLDYEQYF.

This clone was observed a handful of times. This rearrangement joins TRBV27 to TRBJ2-2; D unclear. Trimming cost V 5 bases and J 3 bases, with 4 bases left between them. This CDR3 spans 12 amino acids. The V gene's germline CDR1 is MNHEY and CDR2 SMNVEV (reference sequence). CDR3 residues: CASSLYTGELFF. The CDR3 coding sequence is TGTGCCAGCAGTCTCTACACCGGGGAGCTGTTTTTT.

The rearrangement joins TRBV27 to TRBJ2-7, with 9 bases matching TRBD1. Looked up from germline, CDR1 is MNHEY and CDR2 is SMNVEV (reference sequence). The CDR3 spans 15 residues. Trimming at V came to 2 bases and at J to 3 bases, leaving 5 bases not matched to a gene. The CDR3 DNA sequence: TGTGCCAGCAGTTTACGACAGGGGGTTAACTACGAGCAGTACTTC. Translation: CASSLRQGVNYEQYF.

This clone has only one observation. The chain uses TRBV13 and TRBJ2-1; D may be TRBD1 (6 bases). This CDR3 comprises 12 residues. V was shortened by 5 bases and J by 7 bases, with 9 bases between the two germline ends. CDR1 and CDR2 (germline): PRHDT, FYEKMQ (reference sequence). The CDR3 nucleotides read TGTGCCAGCAGCCGAACAGGGAATGAGCAGTTCTTC. This translates into CASSRTGNEQFF. Full variable domain (missing parts from reference TRBV13 and TRBJ2-1): AAGVIQSPRHLIKEKRETATLKCYPIPRHDTVYWYQQGPGQDPQFLISFYEKMQSDKGSIPDRFSAQQFSDYHSELNMSSLELGDSALYFCASSRTGNEQFFGPGTRLTVL.

The rearrangement links TRBV18 to TRBJ2-3; 7 positions match TRBD1. This CDR3 is built from 15 residues. Germline V gene sequence: CDR1 KGHSH, CDR2 LQKENI. V trimming: 9 bases; J trimming: 0 bases; junction bases outside the gene matches: 9. As DNA, the CDR3 is TGTGCCAGTAAGGAGAGACAGGGTAGCACAGATACGCAGTATTTT. This encodes CASKERQGSTDTQYF.

The chain recombines TRBV27 with TRBJ1-1; the match to TRBD1 covers 11 bases. The ends lost 9 bases at V and 2 bases at J; junction bases unmatched: 5. CDR1 and CDR2 (germline): MNHEY, SMNVEV (reference sequence). The CDR3 length is 14 residues. The CDR3 sequence: CASRTGGLNTEAFF. In nucleotides, the CDR3 is TGTGCCAGTCGGACAGGGGGCTTAAACACTGAAGCTTTCTTT.

The chain employs TRBV7-6 and TRBJ1-2, with 7 bases matching TRBD1. This CDR3 spans 17 amino acids. Germline lookup yields CDR1 SGHVS and CDR2 FNYEAQ. V lost 4 bases and J lost 5; bases outside the gene matches: 16. Here the CDR3 reads CASSSEKPGTVRYGYTF. For the CDR3, the DNA is TGTGCCAGCAGCTCAGAAAAACCGGGGACAGTCCGATATGGCTACACCTTC.

This rearrangement joins TRBV11-3 to TRBJ2-7; D might be TRBD1 (5 bases). CDR3 length: 15 residues. Germline V gives CDR1 SGHNT, CDR2 YENEEA. Trimming left V 5 bases short and J 5 bases short, with 19 bases between. The CDR3 loop is CASSPGLRRVDEQYF. DNA for the CDR3: TGTGCCAGCAGCCCTGGTCTGCGCAGGGTGGACGAGCAGTACTTC.

V is TRBV7-2 and J is TRBJ2-2, with TRBD2 matching over 7 bases. V lost 3 bases to trimming and J lost 1 base; unmatched junction nucleotides: 2. Germline CDR1 reads SGHTA; CDR2 reads FQGNSA. This CDR3 region has 15 residues. The CDR3 coding sequence is TGTGCCAGCAGCTTTTCTAGCGGGAACACCGGGGAGCTGTTTTTT. This gives the protein CASSFSSGNTGELFF. Based on the CDR3 plus reference TRBV7-2 and TRBJ2-2, the full variable domain is GAGVSQSPSNKVTEKGKDVELRCDPISGHTALYWYRQSLGQGLEFLIYFQGNSAPDKSGLPSDRFSAERTGGSVSTLTIQRTQQEDSAVYLCASSFSSGNTGELFFGEGSRLTVL.